This T cell receptor beta chain was recorded in a study of cytomegalovirus exposure and HLA in healthy donors. Some clones are missing from TCRdb's copy, which holds only in-frame ones; the method was immunoSEQ multiplex PCR. Of about 160,000 clones listed, 70% to 90% are singletons. From the approximately 120-subject validation cohort, which was separate from the approximately 700-subject first cohort, the donors were drawn. The CDR3 is 13 residues long. V was shortened by 5 bases and J by 5 bases, with 12 bases between the two germline ends. The germline gives CDR1 MGHRA, CDR2 YSYEKL. Sequenced sample: PBMCs. The receptor was isolated from a man aged 25 to 45 in good health and CMV-seropositive. The chain uses TRBV4-1 and TRBJ2-5, with D tentatively TRBD2 (6 bases). The CDR3 coding sequence is TGCGCCAGCAGCTCCAGCGGGTCGGAGACCCAGTACTTC. It codes for CASSSSGSETQYF.